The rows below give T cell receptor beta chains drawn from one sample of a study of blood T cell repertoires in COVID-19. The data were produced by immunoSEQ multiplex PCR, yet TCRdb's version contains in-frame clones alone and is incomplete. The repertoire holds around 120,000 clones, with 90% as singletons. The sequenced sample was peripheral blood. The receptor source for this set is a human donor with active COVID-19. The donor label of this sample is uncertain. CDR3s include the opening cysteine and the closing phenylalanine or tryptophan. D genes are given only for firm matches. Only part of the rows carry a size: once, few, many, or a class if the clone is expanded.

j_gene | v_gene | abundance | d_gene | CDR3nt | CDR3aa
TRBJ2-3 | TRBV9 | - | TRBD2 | TGTGCCAGCAGCGCATCGACTAGCGGGGGGCGGAGCACAGATACGCAGTATTTT | CASSASTSGGRSTDTQYF
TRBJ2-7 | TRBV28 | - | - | TGTGCCAGCAGTTTATCGGGGTACGAGCAGTACTTC | CASSLSGYEQYF
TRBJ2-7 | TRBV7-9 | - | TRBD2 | TGTGCCAGCAGCTCCGCCCGTCCGCGGGGGAGCTCCTACGAGCAGTACTTC | CASSSARPRGSSYEQYF
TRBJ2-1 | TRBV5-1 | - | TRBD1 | TGCGCCAGCAGCTTGGGTATCGACAGGGTGGTGCAGTTCTTC | CASSLGIDRVVQFF
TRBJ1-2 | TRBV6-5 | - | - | TGTGCCAGCAGTCTAACCGAAACGGGAGGCTACACCTTC | CASSLTETGGYTF
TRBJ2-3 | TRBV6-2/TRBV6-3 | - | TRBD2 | TGTGCCAGCAGTTACAGGGCGGGGGGCCCAGCCACAGATACGCAGTATTTT | CASSYRAGGPATDTQYF
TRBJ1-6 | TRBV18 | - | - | TGTGCCAGCTCACCATCTGAGGCAGCAACCGGGATGGCCCTCCACTTT | CASSPSEAATGMALHF
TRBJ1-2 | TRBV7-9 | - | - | TGTGCCAGCAGCTCAATAGCCTGGACCCCGGGGGAAGGCTACACCTTC | CASSSIAWTPGEGYTF
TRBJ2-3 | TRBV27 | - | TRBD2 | TGTGCCAGCAGTTTAGGCGCGGGGGGCACAGATACGCAGTATTTT | CASSLGAGGTDTQYF
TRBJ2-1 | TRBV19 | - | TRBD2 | TGTGCCAGTAGTCCACTAGCGGGGTACTACAATGAGCAGTTCTTC | CASSPLAGYYNEQFF
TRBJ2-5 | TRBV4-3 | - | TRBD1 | TGCGCCAGCAGCCTTGGACAGGGGCAAGAGACCCAGTACTTC | CASSLGQGQETQYF
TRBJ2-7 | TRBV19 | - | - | TGTGCCAGTAGCGAGGGTTTCTACGAGCAGTACTTC | CASSEGFYEQYF
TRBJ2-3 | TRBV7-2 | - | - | TGTGCCAGCAGCCCCCGCCGGGGTAGCACAGATACGCAGTATTTT | CASSPRRGSTDTQYF
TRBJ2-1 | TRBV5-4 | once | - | TGTGCCAGCAGCTTGGAGCCAGGGATGCGGAATGAGCAGTTCTTC | CASSLEPGMRNEQFF
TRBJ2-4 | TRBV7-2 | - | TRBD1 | TGTGCCAGCAGCCTCCTAGGGGGCCGAAACATTCAGTACTTC | CASSLLGGRNIQYF
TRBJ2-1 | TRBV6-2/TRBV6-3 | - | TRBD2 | TGTGCCAGCAGTTACTCTCTAGCGGGGGGGTCAGATGAGCAGTTCTTC | CASSYSLAGGSDEQFF